Each of the 20 T cell receptor beta chains below was sequenced from the same sample in a study of vaccination effects on CD4 cells after COVID-19. These receptors have no identified antigens. Sequencing in the ViraFEST assay came after antigen-specific CD4+ T cells had been expanded with viral peptide pools, which were used to stimulate PBMC. When less than 11 days of culture had elapsed, CD4+ T cells were isolated. It was two doses of either the BNT162b2 or mRNA-1273 vaccine that participants received. The method was immunoSEQ multiplex PCR; TCRdb's version includes in-frame clones alone and lacks a portion of them. The data show tens of thousands of clones, over 70% seen once. The sample was CD4+ T cells from PBMCs cultured with HCoV-229E spike peptides, taken after COVID-19 vaccination. The receptor set was obtained from a human donor who received a COVID-19 vaccine.

The gene calls are TRBV19 and TRBJ1-5; D possibly corresponds to TRBD1 (5 bases). The length of the CDR3 is 13 residues. Germline CDR1 and CDR2: LNHDA and SQIVND (reference sequence). V was shortened by 3 bases and J by 5 bases, with 8 bases between the two germline ends. CDR3 bases: TGTGCCAGTAGTATTTTCAGGGATCAGCCCCAGCATTTT. Its translation: CASSIFRDQPQHF. Combining the CDR3 with reference TRBV19 and TRBJ1-5 gives the whole variable domain DGGITQSPKYLFRKEGQNVTLSCEQNLNHDAMYWYRQDPGQGLRLIYYSQIVNDFQKGDIAEGYSVSREKKESFPLTVTSAQKNPTAFYLCASSIFRDQPQHFGDGTRLSIL.

V gene TRBV10-1 combines with J gene TRBJ2-1; 14 bases fit TRBD2. Germline lookup yields CDR1 WNHNN and CDR2 SYGVQD (reference sequence). The CDR3 is 15 residues long. J gave up 8 bases and V 5 bases, and 5 bases lay outside the gene matches. As DNA, the CDR3 is TGCGCCAGCAGTACCGGGACTAGCGGGAGCGATGAGCAGTTCTTC. The encoded protein is CASSTGTSGSDEQFF.

The chain recombines TRBV9 with TRBJ2-7, with D tentatively TRBD1 (6 bases). Per germline, CDR1 SGDLS and CDR2 YYNGEE. The CDR3 has 17 amino acids. Trimming cost V 1 base and J 3 bases, with 20 bases left between them. For the CDR3, the DNA is TGTGCCAGCAGCGTATCTGGTGAAACAGGGAAATTCTACGAGCAGTACTTC. Amino acid sequence: CASSVSGETGKFYEQYF.

The J gene is TRBJ2-3, the V gene TRBV3-1 (or the pseudogene TRBV3-2); weak D call: TRBD2 (6 bases). The CDR3 length is 15 residues. Germline assignment: CDR1 LGHDT and CDR2 YNNKEL (reference sequence). Trimming pared 8 bases from V and 2 bases from J, leaving 17 bases between. The CDR3 coding sequence is TGTGCCAGCGACACCGGGCGGGGTTACACAGATACGCAGTATTTT. Protein sequence: CASDTGRGYTDTQYF.

This clone has only a few counts. The rearrangement uses TRBV3-1 (or the pseudogene TRBV3-2) and TRBJ2-3; 15 bases fit TRBD2. Trimming at V came to 1 base and at J to 2 bases, leaving 10 bases not matched to a gene. The CDR3 sequence is 20 residues long. Germline loops: CDR1 LGHDT, CDR2 YNNKEL (reference sequence). CDR3 DNA sequence: TGTGCCAGCAGCCAAGGTGGGACTAGCGGGGGGACGGGATTCACAGATACGCAGTATTTT. Protein sequence: CASSQGGTSGGTGFTDTQYF.

The V and J genes are TRBV5-1 and TRBJ2-3; TRBD2 is a possible D gene (5 bases). V was cut by 1 base and J by 4 bases, with 19 bases left in between. Germline CDR1 reads SGHRS; CDR2 reads YFSETQ. CDR3 size: 17 residues. CDR3 coding DNA: TGCGCCAGCAGCTTGCCCCCGGACTGGTGGAATGCAGATACGCAGTATTTT. It yields the protein CASSLPPDWWNADTQYF.

The J gene is TRBJ1-2, the V gene TRBV5-5; 7 nucleotides line up with TRBD1. This CDR3 has 17 residues. Germline V gene sequence: CDR1 SGHKS, CDR2 YYEKEE (reference sequence). V dropped 4 bases and J dropped 8; count of bases not matched to a gene: 20. The DNA for the CDR3 is TGTGCCAGCAGCCCTGGCTCCAGGGGGTTTTCTATCTTGGGCTACACCTTC. Protein sequence: CASSPGSRGFSILGYTF.

In DNA form, the CDR3 reads TGTGCCAGCAGCGGGGACAGGGTTTACGAGCAGTACTTC. This encodes CASSGDRVYEQYF. The V call is TRBV3-1 (or the pseudogene TRBV3-2), the J call TRBJ2-7; 9 bases map to TRBD1. The CDR3 length is 13 residues. Germline trimming cut 5 bases from V and 4 bases from J; bases unmatched to any gene: 3. CDR1 LGHDT and CDR2 YNNKEL come from the germline V gene (reference sequence).

This chain links TRBV2 with TRBJ2-1; 10 bases fit TRBD2. V lost 6 bases, J lost 5 bases, and 7 bases stayed unmatched. Germline CDR1 is SNHLY and CDR2 is FYNNEI. CDR3 length equals 15 residues. DNA of the CDR3: TGTGCCAGCAGCCCCAGGACTAGCGGCAACAATGAGCAGTTCTTC. The encoded protein is CASSPRTSGNNEQFF.

This chain connects TRBV5-4 to TRBJ1-1; D is perhaps TRBD1 (5 bases). Germline V gene lookup returns CDR1 SGHNT and CDR2 YYREEE (reference sequence). The ends were cut back, 0 bases at V and 6 bases at J, with 12 bases in the middle. This CDR3 has 14 residues. CDR3 coding DNA: TGTGCCAGCAGCTTGGGGGCAGGGCCGTCTGAAGCTTTCTTT. Translating it yields CASSLGAGPSEAFF.

The chain joins TRBV4-1 to TRBJ2-4; D unclear. Per germline, CDR1 MGHRA and CDR2 YSYEKL. The CDR3 has 15 residues. Trimming took off 4 bases at V and 0 bases at J, with 10 bases between the two ends. The CDR3 region is CASSLLGLAKNIQYF. In DNA form, the CDR3 reads TGCGCCAGCAGCCTCCTGGGATTAGCCAAAAACATTCAGTACTTC.

V is TRBV6-5 and J is TRBJ2-6; no clear D. The CDR3 has 15 amino acids. Trimming took off 8 bases at V and 0 bases at J, with 11 bases between the two ends. From germline, CDR1 is MNHEY and CDR2 SVGAGI. DNA for the CDR3: TGTGCCAGCCTCGGACGAAGCTCTGGGGCCAACGTCCTGACTTTC. This sequence encodes CASLGRSSGANVLTF.

CDR3 amino acids: CASSLQGAYEQYF. In DNA form, the CDR3 reads TGTGCCAGCAGTTTACAGGGGGCGTACGAGCAGTACTTC. V gene TRBV28 combines with J gene TRBJ2-7, with TRBD1 matching 8 bases. Germline trimming cut 2 bases from V and 4 bases from J; bases unmatched to any gene: 1. Germline assignment: CDR1 MDHEN and CDR2 SYDVKM. This CDR3 is 13 amino acids long.

This chain uses TRBV18 with TRBJ1-2; no firm D call. The germline V gene has CDR1 KGHSH and CDR2 LQKENI. The CDR3 is 14 residues long. Trimming took 4 bases from V and 3 from J, leaving 12 bases between them. The CDR3 loop reads CASSLYRADYGYTF. CDR3 bases: TGTGCCAGCTCACTTTATCGGGCAGACTATGGCTACACCTTC.

This clone was seen only once. J is TRBJ2-1 and V is TRBV3-1 (or the pseudogene TRBV3-2); D may be TRBD2 (6 bases). With 4 bases removed from V and 1 base from J, the gap between germline ends came to 11 bases. Germline values: CDR1 LGHDT, CDR2 YNNKEL (reference sequence). This CDR3 has 15 residues. The CDR3 sequence: CASSPGLISYNEQFF. CDR3 coding DNA: TGTGCCAGCAGCCCGGGACTGATTTCCTACAATGAGCAGTTCTTC.

The chain couples TRBV11-2 to TRBJ2-3; 10 nucleotides agree with TRBD2. With 1 base clipped from V and 2 bases from J, the junction kept 9 bases outside the gene matches. This CDR3 is 18 amino acids long. CDR1 is SGHAT and CDR2 is FQNNGV in the germline V gene. CDR3 bases: TGTGCCAGCAGCTTAGGGCTAGCGGGAGAACTTAACACAGATACGCAGTATTTT. Its translation is CASSLGLAGELNTDTQYF.

The chain employs TRBV5-4 and TRBJ1-2; 9 positions agree with TRBD1. The V and J ends lost 4 bases and 6 bases, in that order; junction bases with no gene match: 10. CDR1 is SGHNT and CDR2 is YYREEE in the germline V gene (reference sequence). This CDR3 comprises 15 residues. The CDR3 nucleotides are TGTGCCAGCAGCCCCGGTCCCGGGACAGGGAATGGCTACACCTTC. This codes for CASSPGPGTGNGYTF.

The chain links TRBV11-2 to TRBJ1-6, with a tentative D call TRBD1 (5 bases). CDR1 SGHAT and CDR2 FQNNGV come from the germline V gene. The CDR3 is 16 residues long. Trimming shortened V by 6 bases and J by 9 bases, and 21 bases separated the two germline ends. The CDR3 DNA is TGTGCCAGCAGGGAGGGACGACATACGCTGTTTTCACCCCTCCACTTT. It translates to CASREGRHTLFSPLHF.

The V call is TRBV10-3, the J call TRBJ2-1; 7 bases are shared with TRBD1. CDR3 length: 12 amino acids. V shed 10 bases and J 3 bases; nucleotides not matched to a gene: 3. Germline V gene data show CDR1 as ENHRY and CDR2 as SYGVKD. DNA of the CDR3: TGTGCCACGTGGGACAGCTACAATGAGCAGTTCTTC. Translating gives CATWDSYNEQFF.

CDR3 sequence: CASRQSNTGELFF. CDR3 sequence (DNA): TGTGCCAGCAGACAGAGTAACACCGGGGAGCTGTTTTTT. This chain connects TRBV28 to TRBJ2-2; D is ambiguous. There are 13 residues in the CDR3. CDR1 and CDR2 (germline): MDHEN, SYDVKM. The V end was cut by 6 bases, the J end by 2 bases, with 7 bases between.